The clone carrying this TCR beta chain was counted between two and nine times. Antigen specificity is unknown. This sample is part of a study of long-term antiretroviral therapy in people with HIV. Broader study findings: Diversity measured after ART increased yet remained under transplant donor controls.

immunoSEQ v3.0 was run at survey level. Produced via immunoSEQ multiplex PCR; TCRdb's table is partial and in-frame only. The repertoire holds 20,000 to 25,000 clones, 70% to 85% seen once, with over 8.5% in the top ten. CDR3 length: 11 residues. Germline assignment: CDR1 SNHLY and CDR2 FYNNEI. Trimming pared 10 bases from V and 2 bases from J, leaving 9 bases between. HIV-positive participants were all treated in the United States. The receptor was derived from a woman aged 40 to 50 with HIV. Sequencing used unsorted PBMCs, obtained 4.1 years after starting antiretroviral therapy. The rearrangement links TRBV2 to TRBJ2-7; D remains unclear. The CDR3 protein is CATRGAYEQYF. CDR3 nucleotides: TGTGCCACGAGAGGCGCCTACGAGCAGTACTTC.